One and the same sample provided the 3 T cell receptor beta chains below, sequenced in a study of cytomegalovirus exposure and HLA in healthy donors (dated by TCRdb to the late 2010s). The library was prepared using the immunoSEQ multiplex PCR assay. The multiplex PCR relied on a mix of 60 forward primers for TCR Vbeta segments and 13 reverse primers for TCR Jbeta segments. In TCRdb, the immuneACCESS table is reduced to in-frame sequences with V and J assigned. These tables do not hold every clone; where another copy was compared, an unresolved V gene accounts for under half, and the others remain unexplained. The sample table shows 95,000 to 150,000 clones, and around four fifths are seen once. The biggest ten clones account for roughly 3.5% of the sample. The specimen was PBMCs. These receptors originate from a woman in her forties in good health and CMV-seropositive.

The chain has TRBV9 and TRBJ2-3; 10 bases are a match to TRBD2. Trimming removed 4 bases from V and 4 bases from J; junction bases left unmatched: 6. This CDR3 comprises 15 residues. Germline V CDR1 and CDR2: SGDLS, YYNGEE. The CDR3 spells CASSKLAGKADTQYF. CDR3 in DNA: TGTGCCAGCAGCAAACTAGCGGGAAAGGCAGATACGCAGTATTTT.

The rearrangement uses TRBV6-5 and TRBJ1-1; 7 positions match TRBD1. The CDR3 covers 12 residues. Germline V CDR1 and CDR2: MNHEY, SVGAGI. With 5 bases clipped from V and 9 bases from J, the junction kept 6 bases outside the gene matches. The CDR3 spells CASSGPGQQAFF. CDR3 nucleotides: TGTGCCAGCAGTGGACCGGGACAGCAAGCTTTCTTT.

This chain joins TRBV14 and TRBJ2-1; D is perhaps TRBD1 (5 bases). This CDR3 region has 16 residues. Trimming shortened V by 4 bases and J by 6 bases, and 19 bases separated the two germline ends. Germline V gives CDR1 SGHDN, CDR2 FVKESK. The CDR3 sequence: CASSPVDSRRVNEQFF. The CDR3 coding sequence is TGTGCCAGCAGCCCCGTCGACAGCAGGCGCGTCAATGAGCAGTTCTTC.